These 20 T cell receptor beta chains share one sample of origin, sequenced in a study of OX40 agonist ivuxolimab in advanced cancers. Only in-frame clones appear in the TCRdb table, and some are missing; sequencing was by immunoSEQ multiplex PCR. The sample lists approximately 49,000 clones, about four fifths occurring once. The input for sequencing was CD4+ or CD8+ T cells sorted from blood, taken in a trial of the OX40 agonist ivuxolimab. These receptors were taken from an adult with an advanced solid tumor such as melanoma, head and neck, liver or kidney cancer.

In its sample, this clone was seen a few times. The V gene is TRBV28, the J gene TRBJ2-1; perhaps TRBD2 as D (6 bases). Germline lookup yields CDR1 MDHEN and CDR2 SYDVKM. V shed 0 bases and J shed 5 bases, with 11 bases lying between them. This CDR3 region has 15 residues. The CDR3 nucleotides read TGTGCCAGCAGTTTATGGCGGGGAGACCACAATGAGCAGTTCTTC. Translation gives CASSLWRGDHNEQFF.

The sample holds one count of this clone. The rearrangement joins TRBV7-9 to TRBJ1-2; tentative D call: TRBD1 (5 bases). In germline, CDR1 is SEHNR, CDR2 FQNEAQ (reference sequence). V shed 3 bases and J shed 8 bases, with 10 bases lying between them. CDR3 length: 12 amino acids. In DNA form, the CDR3 reads TGTGCCAGCAGCTTGAACGGGGCGGGCTACACCTTC. This encodes CASSLNGAGYTF.

The chain joins TRBV27 to TRBJ2-5, with D perhaps matching TRBD1 (6 bases). Trimming took 6 bases from V and 1 from J, leaving 9 bases between them. The CDR3 is 13 amino acids. Germline assignment: CDR1 MNHEY and CDR2 SMNVEV (reference sequence). CDR3 sequence reads: CASRRGTQETQYF. DNA of the CDR3: TGTGCCAGCAGAAGGGGGACCCAAGAGACCCAGTACTTC.

In regard to this clone: The sample carries other DNA sequences with the same CDR3. V usage is TRBV7-8 and J usage is TRBJ2-6, with TRBD1 matching over 10 bases. Germline trimming cut 5 bases from V and 2 bases from J; bases unmatched to any gene: 12. The CDR3 has 19 residues. Germline V lookup: CDR1 SGHVS, CDR2 FQNEAQ. CDR3 loop: CASSVDRDRGLAGANVLTF. For the CDR3, the DNA is TGTGCCAGCAGCGTGGACCGGGACAGGGGATTGGCTGGGGCCAACGTCCTGACTTTC.

The V call is TRBV4-3, the J call TRBJ2-7; D is possibly TRBD1 (5 bases). Between the trimmed V and J ends, which lost 3 bases and 1 base, there was a span of 13 bases. Per germline, CDR1 LGHNA and CDR2 YSLEER. This CDR3 contains 15 residues. The CDR3: CASSHSQGVSYEQYF. The CDR3 DNA reads TGCGCCAGCAGCCATTCTCAGGGTGTATCCTACGAGCAGTACTTC.

In this sample, this clone turned up once. The chain carries TRBV25-1 and TRBJ2-5; a weak D match, TRBD1 (5 bases). This CDR3 comprises 12 residues. The V and J ends lost 7 bases and 2 bases respectively, with 8 bases between them. CDR1 is MGHDK and CDR2 is SYGVNS in the germline V gene. In DNA form, the CDR3 reads TGTGCCAGCACAGACAGACAAGAGACCCAGTACTTC. Translation: CASTDRQETQYF.

This rearrangement joins TRBV10-2 to TRBJ2-1; 9 bases match TRBD2. The V gene end was trimmed by 0 bases and the J gene end by 5 bases; junction bases not matched to a gene: 11. This CDR3 comprises 18 residues. CDR1 and CDR2 from the germline V gene are WSHSY and SAAADI. The CDR3 reads CASSESLLSGGADNEQFF. DNA of the CDR3: TGCGCCAGCAGTGAGTCCCTCCTTAGCGGGGGCGCGGACAATGAGCAGTTCTTC.

The chain has TRBV19 and TRBJ2-2; 8 bases line up with TRBD1. The CDR3 length is 12 residues. Unmatched junction bases numbered 1, after V lost 10 bases and J lost 3 bases. Germline CDR1 LNHDA, CDR2 SQIVND (reference sequence). The CDR3 bases are TGTGCCACAGGGGGCGACACCGGGGAGCTGTTTTTT. It yields the protein CATGGDTGELFF. Drawing the rest from reference TRBV19 and TRBJ2-2, the complete variable domain is DGGITQSPKYLFRKEGQNVTLSCEQNLNHDAMYWYRQDPGQGLRLIYYSQIVNDFQKGDIAEGYSVSREKKESFPLTVTSAQKNPTAFYLCATGGDTGELFFGEGSRLTVL.

About this clone itself: In the same sample, other DNA sequences code for this CDR3. This chain joins TRBV5-6 and TRBJ2-5; unclear D gene. Germline CDR1 is SGHDT and CDR2 is YYEEEE. This CDR3 has 13 amino acids. V gave up 5 bases and J gave up 3 bases, with 11 bases separating them. CDR3: CASSPESEETQYF. The CDR3 bases are TGTGCCAGCAGTCCCGAGAGCGAAGAGACCCAGTACTTC.

This chain joins TRBV6-6 and TRBJ2-7; D is uncertain. The V gene lost 7 bases and the J gene lost 6 bases, with 13 bases spanning the gap. Germline CDR1 MNHNY, CDR2 SVGAGI (reference sequence). This CDR3 is built from 12 residues. Here the CDR3 reads CASIGIGPEQYF. The CDR3 region has the DNA TGTGCCAGCATTGGAATTGGTCCCGAGCAGTACTTC.

This clone showed up just once. The chain couples TRBV28 to TRBJ2-6; the D gene is possibly TRBD1 (5 bases). Trimming stripped 8 bases from V and 0 bases from J, with 14 bases between. Germline assignment: CDR1 MDHEN and CDR2 SYDVKM. The CDR3 totals 16 residues. The CDR3 sequence is CASEGQGLSGANVLTF. As DNA, the CDR3 is TGTGCCAGCGAAGGACAAGGCCTCTCTGGGGCCAACGTCCTGACTTTC.

V gene TRBV10-3 combines with J gene TRBJ2-7; D might be TRBD1 (5 bases). The CDR3 spans 15 residues. Germline loops: CDR1 ENHRY, CDR2 SYGVKD. V lost 3 bases and J lost 0, with 12 bases in between. The CDR3 loop is CAISEGAQISYEQYF. DNA for the CDR3: TGTGCCATCAGTGAAGGGGCGCAGATCTCCTACGAGCAGTACTTC.

For the CDR3, the DNA is TGTGCCAGCAGTGAAGGCACCGACGTAAACCTCTATGGCTACACCTTC. It codes for CASSEGTDVNLYGYTF. The chain couples TRBV2 to TRBJ1-2, with unresolved D. Germline CDR1 is SNHLY and CDR2 is FYNNEI. Trimming cost V 1 base and J 4 bases, with 16 bases left between them. The CDR3 runs 16 residues. Combining the CDR3 with reference TRBV2 and TRBJ1-2 gives the whole variable domain EPEVTQTPSHQVTQMGQEVILRCVPISNHLYFYWYRQILGQKVEFLVSFYNNEISEKSEIFDDQFSVERPDGSNFTLKIRSTKLEDSAMYFCASSEGTDVNLYGYTFGSGTRLTVV.

This chain joins TRBV6-1 and TRBJ2-1; 8 nucleotides agree with TRBD2. The germline V gene has CDR1 MNHNS and CDR2 SASEGT. The V and J ends lost 1 base and 9 bases, in that order; junction bases with no gene match: 5. The CDR3 is 14 residues long. DNA for the CDR3: TGTGCCAGCAGTGAAGGGGGGACTAGAGTTGAGCAGTTCTTC. The encoded protein is CASSEGGTRVEQFF.

The rearrangement joins TRBV29-1 to TRBJ2-1; D call uncertain. There are 12 residues in the CDR3. Germline-derived CDR1 and CDR2 are SQVTM and ANQGSEA. V lost 4 bases to trimming and J lost 0 bases, with 4 bases between them. As DNA, the CDR3 is TGCAGCGTTGTTGCCTCCTACAATGAGCAGTTCTTC. This translates into CSVVASYNEQFF.

V gene TRBV13 combines with J gene TRBJ2-7; maybe TRBD2 (5 bases). CDR3 length: 11 amino acids. Germline assignment: CDR1 PRHDT and CDR2 FYEKMQ (reference sequence). V lost 4 bases to trimming and J lost 6 bases, with 7 bases between them. The CDR3: CASSYRGEQYF. CDR3 bases: TGTGCCAGCAGCTACCGGGGCGAGCAGTACTTC.

This clone was seen many times. The chain is built from TRBV4-3 and TRBJ1-1; D is possibly TRBD1 (6 bases). The CDR3 contains 16 residues. Germline loops: CDR1 LGHNA, CDR2 YSLEER. V shed 3 bases and J shed 1 base, with 15 bases lying between them. The CDR3 DNA follows: TGCGCCAGCAGCCAGGGGGCAGGGGCAGGGAACACTGAAGCTTTCTTT. The encoded protein is CASSQGAGAGNTEAFF.

The chain combines TRBV28 with TRBJ2-1; TRBD1 is a possible D gene (5 bases). CDR1 is MDHEN, CDR2 SYDVKM, per germline. Trimming pared 6 bases from V and 0 bases from J, leaving 12 bases between. The CDR3 is 15 amino acids. The CDR3 nucleotides are TGTGCCAGCAGGGAAGACAGCAGCTCCTACAATGAGCAGTTCTTC. Its translation is CASREDSSSYNEQFF. Full variable domain (outside the CDR3, taken from reference TRBV28 and TRBJ2-1): DVKVTQSSRYLVKRTGEKVFLECVQDMDHENMFWYRQDPGLGLRLIYFSYDVKMKEKGDIPEGYSVSREKKERFSLILESASTNQTSMYLCASREDSSSYNEQFFGPGTRLTVL.

This chain joins TRBV6-5 and TRBJ1-1, with unresolved D. The CDR3 is 13 amino acids. Germline CDR1 reads MNHEY; CDR2 reads SVGAGI. The V end lost 0 bases, the J end lost 2 bases, and 4 bases lay between the germline ends. The CDR3 sequence is CASSYSTNTEAFF. In DNA form, the CDR3 reads TGTGCCAGCAGTTACTCCACAAACACTGAAGCTTTCTTT.

This clone has only one observation. The chain links TRBV7-6 to TRBJ2-5; 8 bases are shared with TRBD1. The CDR3 spans 15 residues. Germline V lookup: CDR1 SGHVS, CDR2 FNYEAQ. V lost 1 base, J lost 7 bases, and 8 bases stayed unmatched. The CDR3 bases are TGTGCCAGCAGCTTAGAACCGGGACAGGTCCTGACCCAGTACTTC. It yields the protein CASSLEPGQVLTQYF.